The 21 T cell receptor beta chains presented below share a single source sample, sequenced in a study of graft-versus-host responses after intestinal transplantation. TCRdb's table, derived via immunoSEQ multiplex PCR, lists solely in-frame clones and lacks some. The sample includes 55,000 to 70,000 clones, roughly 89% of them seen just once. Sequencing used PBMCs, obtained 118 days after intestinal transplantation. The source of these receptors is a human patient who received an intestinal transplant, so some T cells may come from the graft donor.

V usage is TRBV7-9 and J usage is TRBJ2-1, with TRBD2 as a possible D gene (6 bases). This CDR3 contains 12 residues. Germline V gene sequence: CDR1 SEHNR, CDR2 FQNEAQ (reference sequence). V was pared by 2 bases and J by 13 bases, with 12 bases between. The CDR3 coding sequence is TGTGCCAGCAGCTTAACGGGGGTCGTTCAGTTCTTC. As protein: CASSLTGVVQFF.

Here the CDR3 reads CASSGQGSYEQYF. CDR3 DNA sequence: TGTGCCAGCAGCGGGCAGGGGTCCTACGAGCAGTACTTC. The chain is built from TRBV4-2 and TRBJ2-7, with TRBD1 as a possible D gene (6 bases). CDR3 length equals 13 residues. CDR1 and CDR2 (germline): LGHNA, YNFKEQ. V gave up 5 bases and J gave up 1 base, with 9 bases separating them.

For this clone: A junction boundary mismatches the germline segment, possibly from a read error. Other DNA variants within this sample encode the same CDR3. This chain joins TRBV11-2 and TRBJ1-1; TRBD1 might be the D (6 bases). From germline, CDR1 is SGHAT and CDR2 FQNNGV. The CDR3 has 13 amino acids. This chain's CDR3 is CASSFVGGTEAFF. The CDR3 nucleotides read TGTGCCAGCAGCTTCGTGGGGGGCACTGAGGCTTTCTTT. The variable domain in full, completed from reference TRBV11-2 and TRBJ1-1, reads EAGVAQSPRYKIIEKRQSVAFWCNPISGHATLYWYQQILGQGPKLLIQFQNNGVVDDSQLPKDRFSAERLKGVDSTLKIQPAKLEDSAVYLCASSFVGGTEAFFGQGTRLTVV.

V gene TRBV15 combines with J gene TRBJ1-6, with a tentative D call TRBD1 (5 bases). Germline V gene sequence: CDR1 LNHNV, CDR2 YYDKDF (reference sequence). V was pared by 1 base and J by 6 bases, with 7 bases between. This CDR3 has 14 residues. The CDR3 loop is CATSRGQGNSPLHF. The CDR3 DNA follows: TGTGCCACCAGCAGAGGCCAGGGTAATTCACCCCTCCACTTT.

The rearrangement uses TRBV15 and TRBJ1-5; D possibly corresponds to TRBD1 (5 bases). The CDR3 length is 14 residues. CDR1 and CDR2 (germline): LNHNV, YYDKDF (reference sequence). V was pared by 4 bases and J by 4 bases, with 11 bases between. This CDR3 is CATSIAGGNQPQHF. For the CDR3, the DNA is TGTGCCACCAGCATTGCCGGGGGGAATCAGCCCCAGCATTTT.

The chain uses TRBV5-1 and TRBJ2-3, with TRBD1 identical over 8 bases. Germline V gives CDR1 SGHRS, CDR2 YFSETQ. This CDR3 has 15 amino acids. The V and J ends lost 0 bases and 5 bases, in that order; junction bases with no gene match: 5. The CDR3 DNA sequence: TGCGCCAGCAGCTTGGCCAGGGGGCGAGAAGATACGCAGTATTTT. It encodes CASSLARGREDTQYF. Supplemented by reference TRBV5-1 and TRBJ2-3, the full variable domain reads KAGVTQTPRYLIKTRGQQVTLSCSPISGHRSVSWYQQTPGQGLQFLFEYFSETQRNKGNFPGRFSGRQFSNSRSEMNVSTLELGDSALYLCASSLARGREDTQYFGPGTRLTVL.

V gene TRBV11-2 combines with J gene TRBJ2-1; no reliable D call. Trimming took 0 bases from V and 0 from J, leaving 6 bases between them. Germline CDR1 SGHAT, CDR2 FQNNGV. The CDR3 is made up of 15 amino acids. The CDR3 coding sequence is TGTGCCAGCAGCTTAGAGGCGTACTCCTACAATGAGCAGTTCTTC. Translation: CASSLEAYSYNEQFF.

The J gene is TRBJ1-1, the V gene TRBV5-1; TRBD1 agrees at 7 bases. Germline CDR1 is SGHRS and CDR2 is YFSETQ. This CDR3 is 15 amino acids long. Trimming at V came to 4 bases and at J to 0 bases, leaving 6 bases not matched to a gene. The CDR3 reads CASSGGQVMNTEAFF. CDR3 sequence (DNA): TGCGCCAGCAGCGGAGGACAGGTTATGAACACTGAAGCTTTCTTT. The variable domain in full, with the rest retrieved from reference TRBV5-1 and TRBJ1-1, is KAGVTQTPRYLIKTRGQQVTLSCSPISGHRSVSWYQQTPGQGLQFLFEYFSETQRNKGNFPGRFSGRQFSNSRSEMNVSTLELGDSALYLCASSGGQVMNTEAFFGQGTRLTVV.

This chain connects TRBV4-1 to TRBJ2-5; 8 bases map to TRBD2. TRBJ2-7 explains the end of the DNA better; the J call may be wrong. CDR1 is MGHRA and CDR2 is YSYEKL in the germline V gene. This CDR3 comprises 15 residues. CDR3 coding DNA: TGCGCCAGCAGTCCTGTCGGACTAGCAAGCGACGAGCAGTACTTC. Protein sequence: CASSPVGLASDEQYF.

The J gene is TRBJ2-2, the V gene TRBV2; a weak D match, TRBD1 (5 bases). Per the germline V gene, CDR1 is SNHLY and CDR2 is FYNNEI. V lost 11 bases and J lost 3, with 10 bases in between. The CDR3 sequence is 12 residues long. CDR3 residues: CASRADTGELFF. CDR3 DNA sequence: TGTGCCTCCAGGGCCGACACCGGGGAGCTGTTTTTT. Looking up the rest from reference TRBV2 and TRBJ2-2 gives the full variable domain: EPEVTQTPSHQVTQMGQEVILRCVPISNHLYFYWYRQILGQKVEFLVSFYNNEISEKSEIFDDQFSVERPDGSNFTLKIRSTKLEDSAMYFCASRADTGELFFGEGSRLTVL.

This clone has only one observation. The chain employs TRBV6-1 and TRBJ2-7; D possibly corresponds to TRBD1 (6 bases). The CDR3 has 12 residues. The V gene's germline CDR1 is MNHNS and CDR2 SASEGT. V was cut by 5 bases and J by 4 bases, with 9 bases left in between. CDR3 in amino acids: CASSQQGYEQYF. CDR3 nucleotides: TGTGCCAGCAGTCAACAGGGATACGAGCAGTACTTC.

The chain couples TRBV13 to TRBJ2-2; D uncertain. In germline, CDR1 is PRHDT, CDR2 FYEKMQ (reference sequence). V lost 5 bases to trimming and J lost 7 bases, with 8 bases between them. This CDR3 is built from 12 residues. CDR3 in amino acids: CASSPKYGELFF. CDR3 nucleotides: TGTGCCAGCAGCCCCAAATACGGGGAGCTGTTTTTT.

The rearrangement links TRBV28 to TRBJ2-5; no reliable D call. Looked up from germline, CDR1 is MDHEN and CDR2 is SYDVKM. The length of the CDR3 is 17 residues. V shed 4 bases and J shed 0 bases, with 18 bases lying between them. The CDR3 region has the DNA TGTGCCAGCAGTTCGAAAATAGTCTTACCCGACCAAGAGACCCAGTACTTC. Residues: CASSSKIVLPDQETQYF.

CDR3 amino acids: CASSLGPTDTQYF. DNA for the CDR3: TGTGCCAGCAGTTTGGGTCCTACAGATACGCAGTATTTT. The J gene is TRBJ2-3, the V gene TRBV28; D remains ambiguous. The CDR3 has 13 residues. Trimming cost V 3 bases and J 3 bases, with 7 bases left between them. The V gene's germline CDR1 is MDHEN and CDR2 SYDVKM.

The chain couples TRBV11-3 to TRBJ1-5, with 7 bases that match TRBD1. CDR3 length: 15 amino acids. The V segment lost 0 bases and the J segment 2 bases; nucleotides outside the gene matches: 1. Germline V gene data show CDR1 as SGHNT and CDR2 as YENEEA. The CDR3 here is CASSLDGQGNQPQHF. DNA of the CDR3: TGTGCCAGCAGCTTAGACGGACAGGGCAATCAGCCCCAGCATTTT.

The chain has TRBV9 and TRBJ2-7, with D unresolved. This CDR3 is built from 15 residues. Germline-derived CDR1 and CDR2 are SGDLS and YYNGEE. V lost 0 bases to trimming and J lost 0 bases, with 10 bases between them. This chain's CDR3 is CASSVVRNDSYEQYF. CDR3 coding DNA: TGTGCCAGCAGCGTAGTAAGGAACGACTCCTACGAGCAGTACTTC.

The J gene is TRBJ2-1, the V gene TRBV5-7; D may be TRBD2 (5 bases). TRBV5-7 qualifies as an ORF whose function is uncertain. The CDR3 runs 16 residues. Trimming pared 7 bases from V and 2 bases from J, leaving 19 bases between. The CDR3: CASGLTHLTTYNEQFF. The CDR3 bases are TGTGCCAGCGGACTGACCCACTTGACTACCTACAATGAGCAGTTCTTC.

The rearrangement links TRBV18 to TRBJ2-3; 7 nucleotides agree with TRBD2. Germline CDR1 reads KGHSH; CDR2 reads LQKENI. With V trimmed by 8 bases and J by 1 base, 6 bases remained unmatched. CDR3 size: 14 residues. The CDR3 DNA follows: TGTGCCAGCACCCCTAGCGGTGGCACAGATACGCAGTATTTT. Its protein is CASTPSGGTDTQYF.

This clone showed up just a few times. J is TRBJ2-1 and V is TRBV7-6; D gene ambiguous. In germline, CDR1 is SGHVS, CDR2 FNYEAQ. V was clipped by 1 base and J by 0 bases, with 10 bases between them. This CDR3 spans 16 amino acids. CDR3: CASSLVWRSSYNEQFF. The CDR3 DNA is TGTGCCAGCAGCTTAGTCTGGCGGAGCTCCTACAATGAGCAGTTCTTC.

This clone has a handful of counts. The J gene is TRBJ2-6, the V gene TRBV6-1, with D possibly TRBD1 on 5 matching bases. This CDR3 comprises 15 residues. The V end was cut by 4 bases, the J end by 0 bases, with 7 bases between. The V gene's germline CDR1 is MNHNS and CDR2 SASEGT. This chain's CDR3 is CASSADSSGANVLTF. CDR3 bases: TGTGCCAGCAGTGCTGACAGCTCTGGGGCCAACGTCCTGACTTTC.

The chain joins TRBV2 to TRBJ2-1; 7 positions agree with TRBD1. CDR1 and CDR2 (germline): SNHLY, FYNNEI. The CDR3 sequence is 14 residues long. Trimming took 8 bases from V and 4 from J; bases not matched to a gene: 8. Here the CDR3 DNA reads TGTGCCAGCCAAACCGACAGGGCATACAATGAGCAGTTCTTC. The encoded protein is CASQTDRAYNEQFF.